This TCR beta chain was identified in a study of T cells after yellow fever vaccination. CDR1 SGHTA and CDR2 FQGNSA come from the germline V gene. V lost 5 bases and J lost 2, with 10 bases in between. The CDR3 contains 15 residues. General study results and limits: It was the secondary response that reached its peak faster, day 5 versus 15, but it was weaker. The bulk population could contribute abundant contaminating clonotypes to FACS-sorted repertoires.

TCRdb redid the calling of the 5' RACE reads with MiXCR, one entry per CDR3 protein. The sample consists of a few hundred thousand distinct CDR3 sequences, roughly a sixth of them appearing once. Turning to this clonotype: The antigen is unknown.

The rearrangement links TRBV7-2 to TRBJ2-6; D possibly corresponds to TRBD1 (5 bases). This sequence was found in a young man who received the YFV17D yellow fever vaccine. Specimen: PBMCs, collected 4 to 6 days after the first yellow fever vaccination. The CDR3 reads CASSPLGAGANVLTF. Here the CDR3 DNA reads TGTGCCAGCAGCCCGCTAGGGGCTGGGGCCAACGTCCTGACTTTC.